Listed here are 31 T cell receptor beta chains from one sample, sequenced in a study of shared clonotypes between healthy human individuals. Positive CCR7 selection of CD45RO-negative cells yielded the naive CD8 cells, and terminally differentiated effector memory CD45RA+ cells were excluded. Produced via immunoSEQ multiplex PCR; TCRdb's table is partial and in-frame only. Of 550,000 to 750,000 clones listed, under 95% are singletons. The specimen sequenced was naive CD8+ T cells sorted from blood. These receptors were obtained from a young man in good health.

The genes are TRBV11-3 and TRBJ2-5, with D tentatively TRBD1 (7 bases). V was cut by 4 bases and J by 5 bases, with 17 bases left in between. This CDR3 contains 15 residues. CDR1 is SGHNT and CDR2 is YENEEA in the germline V gene. This CDR3 is CASSSVQAGGETQYF. The CDR3 bases are TGTGCCAGCAGCTCAGTCCAGGCAGGGGGGGAGACCCAGTACTTC.

This clone has more than one count but fewer than ten. V gene TRBV7-6 combines with J gene TRBJ1-2; the match to TRBD1 covers 7 bases. This CDR3 is built from 19 residues. With V trimmed by 1 base and J by 0 bases, 14 bases remained unmatched. CDR1 SGHVS and CDR2 FNYEAQ come from the germline V gene. The chain's CDR3 is CASSLEAGGSFGANYGYTF. DNA for the CDR3: TGTGCCAGCAGCTTAGAGGCAGGGGGTTCCTTCGGAGCTAACTATGGCTACACCTTC.

The count of this clone is one. This rearrangement joins TRBV5-1 to TRBJ2-7, with TRBD1 matching 9 bases. V dropped 3 bases and J dropped 5; count of bases not matched to a gene: 6. This CDR3 has 14 amino acids. Germline-derived CDR1 and CDR2 are SGHRS and YFSETQ. The CDR3 coding sequence is TGCGCCAGCAGCTCCGGGACAGGGTCGAACGAGCAGTACTTC. Translated, it gives CASSSGTGSNEQYF.

This chain links TRBV4-1 with TRBJ2-7; 7 bases align to TRBD1. Germline V gives CDR1 MGHRA, CDR2 YSYEKL. V was pared by 5 bases and J by 2 bases, with 6 bases of the junction left unmatched. CDR3 length equals 14 residues. The CDR3 DNA follows: TGCGCCAGCAGCACCCGACAGGGCACCTACGAGCAGTACTTC. Translated, it gives CASSTRQGTYEQYF.

Only one count was recorded for this clone. At one end, the junction sequence differs from germline, possibly due to a read error. This rearrangement joins TRBV7-7 to TRBJ2-1; 15 bases align to TRBD2. Per germline, CDR1 SSHAT and CDR2 FNYEAQ (reference sequence). This CDR3 comprises 17 residues. The CDR3 nucleotides are TGTGCTAGCAGCTTAGGGACTAGCGGGGGGCCTTACAATGAGCAGTTCTTC. This translates into CASSLGTSGGPYNEQFF.

V is TRBV5-4 and J is TRBJ2-1; a weak D match, TRBD2 (7 bases). The CDR3 contains 17 residues. Germline V gene sequence: CDR1 SGHNT, CDR2 YYREEE (reference sequence). Trimming removed 5 bases at V and 0 bases at J, with 18 bases between. The CDR3 nucleotides are TGTGCCAGCAGTTCGGGGGCTAGCGGCTTCTCCTACAATGAGCAGTTCTTC. It yields the protein CASSSGASGFSYNEQFF.

Only one count was recorded for this clone. One end of the junction is discordant with germline, which a read error may explain. The rearrangement links TRBV27 to TRBJ2-1; perhaps TRBD2 as D (6 bases). Germline CDR1 and CDR2: MNHEY and SMNVEV (reference sequence). CDR3 size: 18 residues. CDR3 sequence: CASSLSSPVGGIGNEQFF. The CDR3 DNA sequence: TGTGCCAGCAGCTTATCTTCGCCGGTAGGCGGGATCGGCAATGAGCAGTTCTTC.

The gene calls are TRBV11-2 and TRBJ1-4, with D unclear. The CDR3 runs to 14 residues. The germline V and J ends were trimmed by 2 bases and 8 bases, with 12 bases remaining between them. Per the germline V gene, CDR1 is SGHAT and CDR2 is FQNNGV. CDR3 sequence reads: CASSLLSPGEKLFF. In DNA form, the CDR3 reads TGTGCCAGCAGCTTATTGTCCCCGGGCGAAAAACTGTTTTTT.

V gene TRBV27 combines with J gene TRBJ2-1; tentative D call: TRBD1 (6 bases). Trimming took off 7 bases at V and 3 bases at J, with 13 bases between the two ends. This CDR3 is 14 amino acids long. Looked up from germline, CDR1 is MNHEY and CDR2 is SMNVEV (reference sequence). The CDR3 loop is CASKPGHDYNEQFF. CDR3 nucleotides: TGTGCCAGCAAGCCGGGACACGACTACAATGAGCAGTTCTTC.

The V and J genes are TRBV7-9 and TRBJ2-3; TRBD2 is a possible D gene (6 bases). The germline V gene encodes CDR1 SEHNR and CDR2 FQNEAQ (reference sequence). Trimming shortened V by 2 bases and J by 3 bases, and 12 bases separated the two germline ends. The CDR3 length is 15 residues. The CDR3, as DNA: TGTGCCAGCAGCTTACTGCGGGATCGGACAGATACGCAGTATTTT. Residues: CASSLLRDRTDTQYF.

The chain carries TRBV14 and TRBJ2-3; 8 bases are shared with TRBD2. V shed 0 bases, J shed 2 bases, and the junction held 13 bases outside the gene matches. CDR1 and CDR2 from the germline V gene are SGHDN and FVKESK. The length of the CDR3 is 19 residues. CDR3 DNA: TGTGCCAGCAGCCAAGAATTCCTAGTTCTAGCGGGCGCCACAGATACGCAGTATTTT. It specifies CASSQEFLVLAGATDTQYF.

The chain is built from TRBV27 and TRBJ2-5; the D is unclear. With 0 bases removed from V and 5 bases from J, the gap between germline ends came to 7 bases. Germline V gene data show CDR1 as MNHEY and CDR2 as SMNVEV (reference sequence). This CDR3 is 13 amino acids long. The CDR3 nucleotides read TGTGCCAGCAGTTTATCGAACGGGGAGACCCAGTACTTC. Translation gives CASSLSNGETQYF.

This chain joins TRBV13 and TRBJ2-7; D possibly matches TRBD1 or TRBD2 (5 bases each). The germline gives CDR1 PRHDT, CDR2 FYEKMQ (reference sequence). V lost 0 bases and J lost 0, with 9 bases in between. There are 15 residues in the CDR3. The CDR3 sequence: CASSLGRGFSYEQYF. The CDR3 bases are TGTGCCAGCAGCTTAGGGAGGGGTTTCTCCTACGAGCAGTACTTC.

The chain links TRBV11-3 to TRBJ2-1; 13 bases match TRBD2. Losses at the gene ends were 5 bases for V and 8 bases for J; bases not matched to a gene: 9. CDR1 and CDR2 from the germline V gene are SGHNT and YENEEA. This CDR3 comprises 16 residues. The CDR3 DNA is TGTGCCAGCAGCGAAGGACTAGCGGGAGATGCGGATGAGCAGTTCTTC. This gives the protein CASSEGLAGDADEQFF.

This clone was seen a few times. This sample also contains other DNA sequences that code for the same CDR3. The CDR3 here is CASSRGGNQPQHF. The CDR3 nucleotides read TGTGCCAGCAGTAGGGGGGGCAATCAGCCCCAGCATTTT. The chain is built from TRBV7-9 and TRBJ1-5; maybe TRBD1 (6 bases). The V gene's germline CDR1 is SEHNR and CDR2 FQNEAQ (reference sequence). Trimming removed 6 bases from V and 2 bases from J, with 8 bases in between. The length of the CDR3 is 13 residues. The variable domain in full, with the rest retrieved from reference TRBV7-9 and TRBJ1-5, is DTGVSQNPRHKITKRGQNVTFRCDPISEHNRLYWYRQTLGQGPEFLTYFQNEAQLEKSRLLSDRFSAERPKGSFSTLEIQRTEQGDSAMYLCASSRGGNQPQHFGDGTRLSIL.

The V call is TRBV5-1, the J call TRBJ1-1; D perhaps matches TRBD1 (6 bases). This CDR3 comprises 15 residues. V was pared by 4 bases and J by 6 bases, with 19 bases between. From germline, CDR1 is SGHRS and CDR2 YFSETQ. This CDR3 reads CASSQYTGPYSEAFF. The CDR3 region has the DNA TGCGCCAGCAGCCAATATACAGGGCCCTACTCTGAAGCTTTCTTT.

The V and J genes are TRBV9 and TRBJ2-7, with 8 bases identical to TRBD2. Trimming at V came to 0 bases and at J to 5 bases, leaving 4 bases not matched to a gene. This CDR3 comprises 14 residues. Germline CDR1 reads SGDLS; CDR2 reads YYNGEE. The CDR3 is CASSVDGLADEQYF. Written as DNA, the CDR3 is TGTGCCAGCAGCGTAGATGGACTAGCCGACGAGCAGTACTTC.

CDR3 sequence: CSVEALGGGYGYTF. The CDR3 DNA follows: TGCAGCGTTGAAGCCCTAGGGGGTGGCTATGGCTACACCTTC. This sequence joins TRBV29-1 and TRBJ1-2, with D possibly matching TRBD1 (6 bases). V was cut by 1 base and J by 4 bases, with 13 bases left in between. Germline V gene sequence: CDR1 SQVTM, CDR2 ANQGSEA. The length of the CDR3 is 14 residues.

This clone was found once. The CDR3 sequence: CAWTQGLFYEQYF. CDR3 bases: TGTGCCTGGACACAGGGGCTCTTCTACGAGCAGTACTTC. The chain employs TRBV30 and TRBJ2-7, with 7 bases lining up with TRBD1. The CDR3 spans 13 residues. Germline CDR1 reads GTSNPN; CDR2 reads SVGIG (reference sequence). Trimming at V came to 4 bases and at J to 3 bases, leaving 6 bases not matched to a gene.

The rearrangement uses TRBV18 and TRBJ2-1, with 10 bases that match TRBD2. Trimming at V came to 4 bases and at J to 9 bases, leaving 6 bases not matched to a gene. The CDR3 length is 14 residues. From germline, CDR1 is KGHSH and CDR2 LQKENI. In DNA form, the CDR3 reads TGTGCCAGCTCACTTCTAGCGGGAGATCCTGAGCAGTTCTTC. Translated, it gives CASSLLAGDPEQFF. Variable domain in full (rest from reference TRBV18 and TRBJ2-1): NAGVMQNPRHLVRRRGQEARLRCSPMKGHSHVYWYRQLPEEGLKFMVYLQKENIIDESGMPKERFSAEFPKEGPSILRIQQVVRGDSAAYFCASSLLAGDPEQFFGPGTRLTVL.

As concerns this clone: The sample has other DNA sequences that encode this CDR3 too. The V call is TRBV27, the J call TRBJ2-1; the D gene is possibly TRBD1 (6 bases). Germline lookup yields CDR1 MNHEY and CDR2 SMNVEV (reference sequence). V lost 6 bases and J lost 0, with 12 bases in between. The CDR3 has 15 residues. The CDR3 protein is CASSLVGGSYNEQFF. The CDR3 coding sequence is TGTGCCAGCAGCCTGGTAGGGGGCTCCTACAATGAGCAGTTCTTC.

The V and J genes are TRBV6-1 and TRBJ2-3; TRBD2 matches at 7 bases. The CDR3 has 14 residues. V lost 8 bases, J lost 6 bases, and 11 bases stayed unmatched. CDR1 MNHNS and CDR2 SASEGT come from the germline V gene. CDR3 sequence: CASSWEGHGDTQYF. The CDR3 region has the DNA TGTGCCAGCTCCTGGGAGGGCCACGGGGATACGCAGTATTTT.

This clone was counted a single time. The chain has TRBV2 and TRBJ2-6, with 9 positions matching TRBD1. Germline V gene lookup returns CDR1 SNHLY and CDR2 FYNNEI. V trimming: 2 bases; J trimming: 2 bases; junction bases outside the gene matches: 10. This CDR3 is built from 19 residues. The CDR3 loop reads CASSEKRGTGNTGANVLTF. As DNA, the CDR3 is TGTGCCAGCAGTGAAAAGCGCGGGACAGGGAATACTGGGGCCAACGTCCTGACTTTC.

Note on this clone: A much larger clone differs by one base, so this may be a read error. The identical CDR3 is also encoded by other nucleotide sequences in the sample. This chain uses TRBV5-6 with TRBJ1-1, with D possibly being TRBD1 (5 bases). CDR1 and CDR2 (germline): SGHDT, YYEEEE. Trimming pared 2 bases from V and 3 bases from J, leaving 5 bases between. This CDR3 comprises 12 residues. CDR3 amino acids: CASSLGDTEAFF. The CDR3 nucleotides are TGTGCCAGCAGCTTAGGGGACACTGAAGCTTTCTTT.

This CDR3 reads CASSQDAGVGQPQHF. The DNA for the CDR3 is TGCGCCAGCAGCCAAGATGCAGGGGTAGGTCAGCCCCAGCATTTT. The rearrangement links TRBV4-1 to TRBJ1-5; D might be TRBD1 (6 bases). Germline V gene sequence: CDR1 MGHRA, CDR2 YSYEKL. V gave up 0 bases and J gave up 6 bases, with 12 bases separating them. The CDR3 contains 15 residues.

V gene TRBV7-8 combines with J gene TRBJ2-1, with 8 positions matching TRBD2. J was trimmed by 4 bases and V by 3 bases; bases with no gene match: 5. Per the germline V gene, CDR1 is SGHVS and CDR2 is FQNEAQ. This CDR3 contains 15 residues. The CDR3 reads CASSFIGGGYNEQFF. The CDR3 DNA follows: TGTGCCAGCAGCTTCATTGGCGGGGGGTACAATGAGCAGTTCTTC.

The V and J genes are TRBV14 and TRBJ2-7; TRBD1 matches 10 bases. Germline V gene data show CDR1 as SGHDN and CDR2 as FVKESK. The CDR3 covers 16 residues. J lost 3 bases, V lost 1 base, and 6 bases had no gene match. The CDR3 region has the DNA TGTGCCAGCAGCCAAGGCCCCGGGACAGGGGACTACGAGCAGTACTTC. It yields the protein CASSQGPGTGDYEQYF.

The chain joins TRBV6-4 to TRBJ1-5; D gene uncertain. The CDR3 consists of 11 residues. Deletions cut 3 bases from V and 7 bases from J, with 4 bases between. Germline CDR1 MRHNA, CDR2 SNTAGT. CDR3 in DNA: TGTGCCAGCAGTGAAAAACAGCCCCAGCATTTT. This translates into CASSEKQPQHF.

The chain joins TRBV5-1 to TRBJ2-5; D is perhaps TRBD1 (6 bases). CDR3 length: 15 residues. CDR1 SGHRS and CDR2 YFSETQ come from the germline V gene. V lost 2 bases, J lost 5 bases, and 16 bases lay in between. CDR3 sequence reads: CASSLTPGHSETQYF. The CDR3, as DNA: TGCGCCAGCAGCTTAACCCCGGGACATAGCGAGACCCAGTACTTC.

The chain employs TRBV5-4 and TRBJ2-7; D not certain. This CDR3 has 13 residues. Per germline, CDR1 SGHNT and CDR2 YYREEE (reference sequence). The V and J ends lost 4 bases and 5 bases respectively, with 13 bases between them. The CDR3 bases are TGTGCCAGCAGCCCGCGTGCGAGCAACGAGCAGTACTTC. Translation: CASSPRASNEQYF.

This clone was recorded once. The gene calls are TRBV7-9 and TRBJ2-3; a possible D gene is TRBD1 (5 bases). CDR3 length: 16 amino acids. Per the germline V gene, CDR1 is SEHNR and CDR2 is FQNEAQ (reference sequence). Trimming shortened V by 7 bases and J by 0 bases, and 17 bases separated the two germline ends. CDR3 residues: CASTQLGQTSTDTQYF. CDR3 nucleotide sequence: TGTGCCAGCACCCAGTTAGGACAAACTAGCACAGATACGCAGTATTTT.